This TCR beta chain was identified in a study of blood T cell repertoires in COVID-19. Germline CDR1 reads KGHSH; CDR2 reads LQKENI. This CDR3 contains 16 residues. The V segment lost 3 bases and the J segment 4 bases; nucleotides outside the gene matches: 8. Original processing notes: Reference gene primer amplification in the assay estimated nucleated cell counts. Sequenced by immunoSEQ multiplex PCR; TCRdb stores in-frame clones only, minus some. That table furnishes V, J and clone size, whereas the DNA furnished D and trimming. This table holds about 250,000 clones, about four fifths found once. This chain connects TRBV18 to TRBJ1-5, with TRBD1 matching 8 bases. This sequence originates from an older man with acute or convalescent COVID-19. Sequenced material: peripheral blood. CDR3 sequence reads: CASSPPTGDGNQPQHF. The DNA of the CDR3 is TGTGCCAGCTCACCCCCGACAGGGGACGGGAATCAGCCCCAGCATTTT.